Listed below are T cell receptor beta chains from one sample, sequenced in a study of regulatory T cells in long-lasting Graves disease. MiXCR, applied by TCRdb to the multiplex PCR reads, yields one record per CDR3 protein. The table shows hundreds of thousands of distinct CDR3 sequences, with around 17% occurring only once. The data were also submitted as part of a second study, on T cells in Graves' hyperthyroidism and ophthalmopathy.

The specimen comprised peripheral blood mononuclear cells (PBMCs), sampled at new diagnosis, from a patient treated with antithyroid drugs. These receptors came from a man aged 40-55 years with Graves disease. Each CDR3 is given with its conserved first and last residue. The order of the fields is V gene, J gene, D gene, clone size, CDR3 DNA, CDR3 protein. D genes are given only for firm matches. Not all rows give a size; the values are once, few, many and, for expanded clones, a class.

TRBV24-1	TRBJ2-5	TRBD1	many	TGTGCCACCTCCGACCGGACAGGGTGGTACCAAGAGACCCAGTACTTC	CATSDRTGWYQETQYF
TRBV27	TRBJ2-6	TRBD1	.	TGTGCCAGCAGTTTCCAAGGCAGGGGGCTGCCTGGGGCCAACGTCCTGACTTTC	CASSFQGRGLPGANVLTF
TRBV5-1	TRBJ2-3	TRBD2	few	TGCGCCAGCAGTAAAGGGCGCGGGGGGTTATTAGATACGCAGTATTTT	CASSKGRGGLLDTQYF
TRBV28	TRBJ1-1	.	.	TGTGCCAGCAGTTTATGCCCAGGGTGTTACACTGAAGCTTTCTTT	CASSLCPGCYTEAFF
TRBV18	TRBJ2-5	.	many	TGTGCCAGCTCACCACAAGAGTACCAAGAGACCCAGTACTTC	CASSPQEYQETQYF
TRBV5-6	TRBJ2-3	TRBD1	few	TGTGCCAGCAGCTTGGGACAGGGTCTCTCTAGCACAGATACGCAGTATTTT	CASSLGQGLSSTDTQYF
TRBV2	TRBJ1-1	.	many	TGTGCCAGCAGCATCACAGATTCCACTGAAGCTTTCTTT	CASSITDSTEAFF
TRBV24-1	TRBJ2-1	TRBD2	.	TGTGCCACCAGTGACCTGGGACTAGCGGGGGGCAATGAGCAGTTCTTC	CATSDLGLAGGNEQFF
TRBV20-1	TRBJ1-2	.	few	TGCAGTGCGAGTCACAGGGTTGGCTACACCTTC	CSASHRVGYTF
TRBV28	TRBJ1-1	.	.	TGTGCCAGCAGTTTATCTAGCAGGACTGAAGCTTTCTTT	CASSLSSRTEAFF
TRBV20-1	TRBJ2-2	.	.	TGCAGTGGCGGTAGGAACACCGGGGAGCTGTTTTTT	CSGGRNTGELFF
TRBV30	TRBJ2-7	.	.	TGTGCCTGGAGTGTACAAGGTATTGAGCAGTACTTC	CAWSVQGIEQYF
TRBV6-2/TRBV6-3	TRBJ2-7	.	.	TGTGCCAGCAGCATGGGCGGGACAGTCTACGAGCAGTACTTC	CASSMGGTVYEQYF
TRBV27	TRBJ2-7	TRBD2	many	TGTGCCAGCAGTTTAGCCGGGACTAGCGGGGGGTTCTCCTACGAGCAGTACTTC	CASSLAGTSGGFSYEQYF
TRBV28	TRBJ2-7	TRBD1	many	TGTGCCAGCAGTTCAACCCCCCGGGACAGGGGGCTCGGAGAGCAGTACTTC	CASSSTPRDRGLGEQYF
TRBV15	TRBJ2-2	TRBD2	.	TGTGCCACCAGCAGACTAGCGGGGGGGCTTGCCGGGGAGCTGTTTTTT	CATSRLAGGLAGELFF
TRBV12-3/TRBV12-4	TRBJ2-7	.	.	TGTGCCAGCAGTTTACTAGCCGAGCAGTACTTC	CASSLLAEQYF
TRBV18	TRBJ1-1	.	.	TGTGCCAGCTCACCGACTGGGGGGGGAGGCACTGAAGCTTTCTTT	CASSPTGGGGTEAFF
TRBV4-1	TRBJ2-5	.	many	TGCGCCAGCAGCCAAGCTCCATTATCAGAGACCCAGTACTTC	CASSQAPLSETQYF
TRBV9	TRBJ2-7	.	many	TGTGCCAGCAGCGTAGGGGAAGACTCCCCGCAGCAGTACTTC	CASSVGEDSPQQYF
TRBV27	TRBJ2-1	.	many	TGTGCCAGCAGCCTCGCTTGGTGGGGCACGAGCTCCTACAATGAGCAGTTCTTC	CASSLAWWGTSSYNEQFF
TRBV3-1	TRBJ1-1	.	.	TGTGCCAGCAGCCAAGAGGGTATGGGGGCCACTGAAGCTTTCTTT	CASSQEGMGATEAFF
TRBV5-1	TRBJ1-1	TRBD1	many	TGCGCCAGCAGCTTCCAGGGGGTAGGCACTGAAGCTTTCTTT	CASSFQGVGTEAFF